These 29 T cell receptor beta chains were sequenced from one sample in a study of T cell responses to AZD1222 COVID-19 vaccine. Data came from immunoSEQ multiplex PCR; TCRdb stores just in-frame clones and leaves some out. The sample contains around 130,000 clones, approximately 85% of which appear only once. The sequenced sample was peripheral blood, obtained on day 0 of AZD1222 vaccination. These receptors came from an adult in good health.

This clone was seen only once. This sequence joins TRBV7-3 and TRBJ2-5; the D is unclear. Germline V gene sequence: CDR1 SGHTA, CDR2 FQGTGA. The CDR3 length is 15 residues. Between the trimmed V and J ends, which lost 2 bases and 1 base, there was a span of 11 bases. CDR3 sequence: CASSLGPAPQETQYF. The CDR3 nucleotides are TGTGCCAGCAGCTTAGGTCCTGCCCCCCAAGAGACCCAGTACTTC.

The rearrangement links TRBV7-2 to TRBJ2-7, with 11 positions matching TRBD2. Germline values: CDR1 SGHTA, CDR2 FQGNSA. The CDR3 contains 15 residues. The J segment lost 2 bases and the V segment lost 5 bases, leaving 5 bases of the junction unmatched. The CDR3 region has the DNA TGTGCCAGCAGCATTCTAGCGGGGGGTCCCTACGAGCAGTACTTC. Translating it yields CASSILAGGPYEQYF. Looking up the rest from reference TRBV7-2 and TRBJ2-7 gives the full variable domain: GAGVSQSPSNKVTEKGKDVELRCDPISGHTALYWYRQSLGQGLEFLIYFQGNSAPDKSGLPSDRFSAERTGGSVSTLTIQRTQQEDSAVYLCASSILAGGPYEQYFGPGTRLTVT.

This chain links TRBV7-2 with TRBJ1-3, with D perhaps TRBD1 (5 bases). This CDR3 spans 16 amino acids. V was cut by 1 base and J by 2 bases, with 12 bases left in between. Germline CDR1 and CDR2: SGHTA and FQGNSA. CDR3 sequence: CASSLGAGNTGNTIYF. CDR3 nucleotides: TGTGCCAGCAGCTTAGGGGCAGGGAATACTGGAAACACCATATATTTT.

The rearrangement joins TRBV6-5 to TRBJ1-1, with 7 bases lining up with TRBD1. Germline V gene lookup returns CDR1 MNHEY and CDR2 SVGAGI. V lost 6 bases and J lost 3; bases outside the gene matches: 10. The CDR3 is made up of 15 amino acids. CDR3 bases: TGTGCCAGCAGCTTGGGACAGTTGAAGGACACTGAAGCTTTCTTT. Its translation: CASSLGQLKDTEAFF.

This sequence joins TRBV3-1 (or the pseudogene TRBV3-2) and TRBJ2-2; TRBD2 aligns across 9 bases. CDR3 size: 16 residues. J lost 5 bases, V lost 4 bases, and 8 bases had no gene match. Per germline, CDR1 LGHDT and CDR2 YNNKEL (reference sequence). The CDR3 is CASSRYDAGGTGELFF. In DNA form, the CDR3 reads TGTGCCAGCAGCCGATACGACGCGGGAGGGACCGGGGAGCTGTTTTTT.

This rearrangement joins TRBV2 to TRBJ1-1; no definite D call. Germline V CDR1 and CDR2: SNHLY, FYNNEI. The V end was cut by 5 bases, the J end by 5 bases, with 6 bases between. The CDR3 sequence is 11 residues long. CDR3 DNA sequence: TGTGCCAGCAGTTGGGGTACTGAAGCTTTCTTT. Protein: CASSWGTEAFF.

The V call is TRBV27, the J call TRBJ2-1; 7 nucleotides line up with TRBD2. The V and J ends lost 5 bases and 5 bases, in that order; junction bases with no gene match: 6. Germline V gene data show CDR1 as MNHEY and CDR2 as SMNVEV (reference sequence). The CDR3 consists of 14 residues. This CDR3 reads CASSPGTTDNEQFF. The DNA for the CDR3 is TGTGCCAGCAGTCCCGGGACTACCGACAATGAGCAGTTCTTC.

V usage is TRBV30 and J usage is TRBJ2-3; D perhaps matches TRBD1 (5 bases). Trimming took 7 bases from V and 7 from J, leaving 12 bases between them. Germline V CDR1 and CDR2: GTSNPN, SVGIG (reference sequence). The CDR3 contains 11 residues. The CDR3 DNA reads as TGTGCCTCACTGGGGCTGAATACGCAGTATTTT. Its translation is CASLGLNTQYF.

The V call is TRBV6-4, the J call TRBJ2-2, with 10 bases matching TRBD2. This CDR3 has 18 amino acids. Germline-derived CDR1 and CDR2 are MRHNA and SNTAGT. V dropped 2 bases and J dropped 1; count of bases not matched to a gene: 7. The CDR3 protein is CASSDPELAGGNTGELFF. As DNA, the CDR3 is TGTGCCAGCAGTGACCCGGAATTAGCGGGGGGGAACACCGGGGAGCTGTTTTTT.

This chain connects TRBV9 to TRBJ1-3; D unresolved. Germline CDR1 is SGDLS and CDR2 is YYNGEE. CDR3 length: 15 residues. Trimming took 0 bases from V and 3 from J, leaving 10 bases between them. As DNA, the CDR3 is TGTGCCAGCAGCGTAGCATCCCCCAATGGAAACACCATATATTTT. Protein product: CASSVASPNGNTIYF.

This clone was detected once. This chain connects TRBV7-3 to TRBJ2-3, with D possibly matching TRBD1 (5 bases). With 1 base removed from V and 1 base from J, the gap between germline ends came to 9 bases. The CDR3 runs to 15 residues. From germline, CDR1 is SGHTA and CDR2 FQGTGA. CDR3 sequence (DNA): TGTGCCAGCAGCTTAAGTGGGGCCCGCACAGATACGCAGTATTTT. Protein sequence: CASSLSGARTDTQYF.

This clone has a single count. V usage is TRBV18 and J usage is TRBJ2-7; possibly TRBD2 for D (5 bases). Germline lookup yields CDR1 KGHSH and CDR2 LQKENI. The V end lost 4 bases, the J end lost 4 bases, and 8 bases lay between the germline ends. The CDR3 has 12 residues. The CDR3 loop reads CASSQTSYEQYF. Written as DNA, the CDR3 is TGTGCCAGCTCACAAACTAGTTACGAGCAGTACTTC.

The J gene is TRBJ1-3, the V gene TRBV5-1; D is undetermined. Trimming took 0 bases from V and 1 from J, leaving 11 bases between them. The V gene's germline CDR1 is SGHRS and CDR2 YFSETQ. The CDR3 is 16 amino acids. This chain's CDR3 is CASSLGRENSGNTIYF. The CDR3 nucleotides are TGCGCCAGCAGCTTGGGCCGGGAGAATTCTGGAAACACCATATATTTT.

A single count supports this clone. The rearrangement links TRBV30 to TRBJ1-2, with D unresolved. V shed 2 bases and J shed 5 bases, with 12 bases lying between them. The V gene's germline CDR1 is GTSNPN and CDR2 SVGIG (reference sequence). There are 13 residues in the CDR3. The CDR3 here is CAWSRARGYGYTF. CDR3 bases: TGTGCCTGGAGTCGGGCACGGGGTTATGGCTACACCTTC. Full variable domain (remainder filled in from reference TRBV30 and TRBJ1-2): SQTIHQWPATLVQPVGSPLSLECTVEGTSNPNLYWYRQAAGRGLQLLFYSVGIGQISSEVPQNLSASRPQDRQFILSSKKLLLSDSGFYLCAWSRARGYGYTFGSGTRLTVV.

The V call is TRBV29-1, the J call TRBJ1-1; the match to TRBD1 covers 7 bases. V gave up 5 bases and J gave up 1 base; unmatched junction bases: 1. The CDR3 extends over 12 amino acids. Per germline, CDR1 SQVTM and CDR2 ANQGSEA. DNA of the CDR3: TGCAGCGTTCGGACAGGGAACACTGAAGCTTTCTTT. It encodes CSVRTGNTEAFF.

The chain employs TRBV3-1 (or the pseudogene TRBV3-2) and TRBJ1-1; a weak D match, TRBD1 (5 bases). Trimming took 2 bases from V and 1 from J, leaving 8 bases between them. CDR1 is LGHDT, CDR2 YNNKEL, per germline (reference sequence). The CDR3 is 14 residues long. CDR3 amino acids: CASSQRDQNTEAFF. The DNA of the CDR3 is TGTGCCAGCAGCCAACGGGACCAGAACACTGAAGCTTTCTTT.

The chain couples TRBV11-3 to TRBJ1-2; D is possibly TRBD1 (5 bases). Germline-derived CDR1 and CDR2 are SGHNT and YENEEA. V gave up 1 base and J gave up 8 bases, with 17 bases separating them. This CDR3 comprises 15 residues. The CDR3 loop reads CASSLGPGRSMGYTF. DNA of the CDR3: TGTGCCAGCAGCTTAGGGCCAGGGCGCTCAATGGGCTACACCTTC.

This clone was detected only once. The V call is TRBV20-1, the J call TRBJ1-2; 7 bases fit TRBD1. Trimming took 5 bases from V and 7 from J; bases not matched to a gene: 4. The CDR3 covers 11 residues. Germline CDR1 is DFQATT and CDR2 is SNEGSKA (reference sequence). The CDR3 region is CSADREGGYTF. The CDR3 region has the DNA TGCAGTGCTGACAGGGAAGGTGGCTACACCTTC.

This CDR3 is CASSFPTGGRNTEAFF. CDR3 in DNA: TGCGCCAGCAGCTTCCCGACAGGGGGGCGGAACACTGAAGCTTTCTTT. V and J are TRBV5-1 and TRBJ1-1; TRBD1 matches 9 bases. V gave up 2 bases and J gave up 1 base; unmatched junction bases: 6. Per germline, CDR1 SGHRS and CDR2 YFSETQ. The CDR3 has 16 amino acids.

This clone was found a few times. The gene calls are TRBV11-1 and TRBJ2-7, with D possibly being TRBD1 or TRBD2 (5 bases each). The germline V gene has CDR1 SGHAT and CDR2 FQDESV (reference sequence). V lost 5 bases to trimming and J lost 0 bases, with 17 bases between them. CDR3 size: 16 residues. The CDR3 sequence: CASSDPGTDSSYEQYF. The CDR3 DNA sequence: TGTGCCAGCAGCGATCCCGGGACCGACAGCTCCTACGAGCAGTACTTC. The variable domain in full, with the rest retrieved from reference TRBV11-1 and TRBJ2-7, is EAEVAQSPRYKITEKSQAVAFWCDPISGHATLYWYRQILGQGPELLVQFQDESVVDDSQLPKDRFSAERLKGVDSTLKIQPAELGDSAMYLCASSDPGTDSSYEQYFGPGTRLTVT.

This chain joins TRBV28 and TRBJ1-1; tentatively, D is TRBD1 (5 bases). V was trimmed by 2 bases and J by 10 bases, leaving 11 bases between them. This CDR3 contains 12 residues. Per germline, CDR1 MDHEN and CDR2 SYDVKM. CDR3 loop: CASSLIQERAFF. Written as DNA, the CDR3 is TGTGCCAGCAGTTTAATACAGGAGCGAGCTTTCTTT.

CDR3 sequence: CASSQGARGFTGELFF. The CDR3 DNA reads as TGCGCCAGCAGCCAAGGGGCCAGGGGGTTTACCGGGGAGCTGTTTTTT. The chain links TRBV4-1 to TRBJ2-2; 7 bases are shared with TRBD1. The V gene's germline CDR1 is MGHRA and CDR2 YSYEKL. Germline trimming cut 1 base from V and 5 bases from J; bases unmatched to any gene: 7. The CDR3 is 16 residues long.

This chain's CDR3 is CASSPGTSGGAADTQYF. The CDR3 DNA is TGTGCCAGCAGCCCTGGGACTAGCGGGGGGGCAGCAGATACGCAGTATTTT. The chain uses TRBV27 and TRBJ2-3, with TRBD2 identical over 16 bases. This CDR3 has 17 amino acids. Germline CDR1 MNHEY, CDR2 SMNVEV (reference sequence). The junction had 7 bases not matched to a gene; V was cut back by 6 bases and J by 4 bases.

The V gene is TRBV4-2, the J gene TRBJ2-7, with D unresolved. This CDR3 contains 14 residues. Germline V gene lookup returns CDR1 LGHNA and CDR2 YNFKEQ. V lost 2 bases and J lost 3, with 11 bases in between. The CDR3 nucleotides are TGTGCCAGCAGCCAATCATATCCCTACTACGAGCAGTACTTC. Translation: CASSQSYPYYEQYF.

This chain links TRBV7-2 with TRBJ2-1, with D possibly matching TRBD2 (7 bases). This CDR3 spans 15 amino acids. Germline V gives CDR1 SGHTA, CDR2 FQGNSA. The germline V and J ends were trimmed by 3 bases and 1 base, with 10 bases remaining between them. Here the CDR3 reads CASSFGGASYNEQFF. The CDR3 DNA is TGTGCCAGCAGCTTTGGGGGGGCATCCTACAATGAGCAGTTCTTC. Full variable domain (rest looked up from reference TRBV7-2 and TRBJ2-1): GAGVSQSPSNKVTEKGKDVELRCDPISGHTALYWYRQSLGQGLEFLIYFQGNSAPDKSGLPSDRFSAERTGGSVSTLTIQRTQQEDSAVYLCASSFGGASYNEQFFGPGTRLTVL.

The rearrangement joins TRBV15 to TRBJ2-3, with TRBD2 as a possible D gene (6 bases). This CDR3 has 16 amino acids. CDR1 is LNHNV and CDR2 is YYDKDF in the germline V gene (reference sequence). V was cut by 3 bases and J by 4 bases, with 17 bases left in between. CDR3: CATSRPPGGRADTQYF. In nucleotides, the CDR3 is TGTGCCACCAGCAGGCCCCCCGGGGGAAGGGCAGATACGCAGTATTTT.

The gene calls are TRBV28 and TRBJ1-1, with 7 bases identical to TRBD1. With V trimmed by 8 bases and J by 6 bases, 12 bases remained unmatched. CDR3 length: 14 amino acids. Germline V lookup: CDR1 MDHEN, CDR2 SYDVKM. The CDR3, as DNA: TGTGCCAGCCAACCCCCCTACAGGGGCTCTGAAGCTTTCTTT. Translation gives CASQPPYRGSEAFF.

This chain links TRBV28 with TRBJ2-3, with D perhaps matching TRBD1 (5 bases). The germline CDR1 and CDR2 sequences are MDHEN and SYDVKM. The CDR3 has 13 residues. Deletions cut 10 bases from V and 0 bases from J, with 11 bases between. In nucleotides, the CDR3 is TGTGCCACAACCCGACAGAGCACAGATACGCAGTATTTT. This encodes CATTRQSTDTQYF.

V and J are TRBV5-5 and TRBJ2-1; D gene ambiguous. This CDR3 region has 13 residues. The germline V and J ends were trimmed by 3 bases and 4 bases, with 8 bases remaining between them. CDR1 is SGHKS, CDR2 YYEKEE, per germline (reference sequence). The CDR3 protein is CASSSTNYNEQFF. CDR3 DNA: TGTGCCAGCAGCTCTACCAATTACAATGAGCAGTTCTTC.